A selection of T cell receptor beta chains follows, all from one sample in a study of CD8+CD57+ T cells in acquired aplastic anemia. TCRdb itself ran the reads through MiXCR, one entry per CDR3 protein. The repertoire holds 200,000 to 250,000 distinct CDR3 sequences, with around 32% as singletons. Material for sequencing was sorted CD4+, CD8+, or CD8+CD57+ T cells (not recorded which) from PBMCs. These receptors were collected from a human donor in good health, serving as a control. Both conserved end residues are part of each CDR3. A D gene is named only where the DNA matches it firmly. For some rows the clone size is stated as once, few or many, or as a class when expanded; others skip it.

>15|.|TRBJ2-5|.|TRBV6-1
CASSEQGRGWETQYF
TGTGCCAGCAGTGAGCAGGGGAGGGGATGGGAGACCCAGTACTTC
>13|.|TRBJ2-7|.|TRBV5-6
CASKRGQFYEQYF
TGTGCCAGCAAACGAGGACAGTTCTACGAGCAGTACTTC
>12|.|TRBJ1-2|many|TRBV7-9
CASRRTGLDHTF
TGTGCCAGCAGACGCACGGGGCTAGACCACACCTTC
>14|.|TRBJ1-1|few|TRBV5-1
CASSLDFAGYGAFF
TGCGCCAGCAGCTTGGATTTTGCGGGGTACGGAGCTTTCTTT
>16|.|TRBJ2-7|many|TRBV10-3
CAISGAGLTLSYEQYF
TGTGCCATCAGTGGCGCGGGGCTAACCCTCTCCTACGAGCAGTACTTC
>15|TRBD1|TRBJ2-7|few|TRBV7-9
CASSSIRDSYYEQYF
TGTGCCAGCAGCTCGATACGGGACAGTTACTACGAGCAGTACTTC
>15|TRBD1|TRBJ2-5|many|TRBV2
CASTPLWDRGETQYF
TGTGCCAGCACACCCCTGTGGGACAGGGGGGAGACCCAGTACTTC
>16|.|TRBJ2-1|few|TRBV5-4
CASSSKRVGENNEQFF
TGTGCCAGCAGCTCTAAGCGGGTGGGCGAAAACAATGAGCAGTTCTTC
>16|TRBD2|TRBJ2-3|.|TRBV6-1
CASSLTGSGSTDTQYF
TGTGCCAGCAGCCTAACCGGTAGCGGGAGCACAGATACGCAGTATTTT
>15|.|TRBJ1-3|.|TRBV9
CASSVAGNSGNTIYF
TGTGCCAGCAGCGTAGCAGGGAACTCTGGAAACACCATATATTTT
>15|.|TRBJ2-3|few|TRBV19
CASSIRGDSPDTQYF
TGTGCCAGTAGTATCCGCGGGGACAGTCCAGATACGCAGTATTTT
>16|TRBD2|TRBJ2-2|.|TRBV4-2
CASSHLGTINTGELFF
TGTGCCAGCAGCCACCTCGGGACTATCAACACCGGGGAGCTGTTTTTT
>13|.|TRBJ2-5|.|TRBV5-8
CASSFKGGETQYF
TGTGCCAGCAGCTTTAAGGGTGGAGAGACCCAGTACTTC
>16|.|TRBJ2-1|.|TRBV4-1
CASSQTTGFSYDEQFF
TGCGCCAGCAGCCAGACAACCGGGTTTTCTTACGATGAGCAGTTCTTC
>17|TRBD2|TRBJ2-5|.|TRBV4-1
CASSQGTSGSKAGTQYF
TGCGCCAGCAGCCAAGGGACTAGCGGGAGTAAGGCGGGGACCCAGTACTTC
>14|.|TRBJ1-2|many|TRBV7-8
CASSFPGSLYGYTF
TGTGCCAGCAGCTTCCCAGGGAGCCTCTATGGCTACACCTTC
>14|.|TRBJ1-1|many|TRBV25-1
CASSELEISTEAFF
TGTGCCAGCAGTGAGCTTGAAATTAGCACTGAAGCTTTCTTT
>14|.|TRBJ2-7|many|TRBV7-9
CASTQSRGSYEQYF
TGTGCCAGCACCCAGTCCAGGGGATCCTACGAGCAGTACTTC
>15|TRBD1|TRBJ2-5|.|TRBV6-1
CACSETKTGFETQYF
TGTGCCTGCAGTGAAACTAAGACAGGGTTCGAGACCCAGTACTTC
>14|.|TRBJ1-4|.|TRBV6-1
CASKGGITNEKLFF
TGTGCCAGCAAGGGGGGCATCACTAATGAAAAACTGTTTTTT
>16|.|TRBJ2-1|.|TRBV2
CASTSIEVRSYNEQFF
TGTGCCAGCACGTCTATCGAGGTGAGATCCTACAATGAGCAGTTCTTC
>17|.|TRBJ1-6|few|TRBV6-1
CASRGGRGTPYNSPLHF
TGTGCCAGCAGGGGGGGTCGTGGGACACCCTATAATTCACCCCTCCACTTT
>16|TRBD2|TRBJ2-5|many|TRBV20-1
CSSGASGGVFGETQYF
TGCAGTTCGGGGGCTAGCGGGGGGGTATTCGGAGAGACCCAGTACTTC
>15|TRBD1|TRBJ2-7|.|TRBV12-3/TRBV12-4
CASSPSDRGSCEQYF
TGTGCCAGCAGTCCCTCGGACAGGGGATCCTGCGAGCAGTACTTC